Described below is a single T cell receptor (beta chain) sequence and its context. The antigen is unknown. The data belong to a study of neoadjuvant nivolumab and ipilimumab in lung cancer. Looking at the study overall: The combination arm added day-1 ipilimumab 1 mg/kg to nivolumab 3 mg/kg on days 1, 15, 29. Study observations and caveats: Resected tumors had greater TCR richness and clonality than uninvolved lung.

Germline CDR1 reads LNHDA; CDR2 reads SQIVND (reference sequence). The CDR3 covers 15 residues. Deletions cut 3 bases from V and 0 bases from J, with 6 bases between. Profiled with immunoSEQ multiplex PCR; TCRdb holds only in-frame clones, not every one. Among 7,500 or so clones listed, approximately 76% were seen once. Sequencing was performed on tumor tissue, taken after neoadjuvant nivolumab, alone or with ipilimumab, at or shortly before surgery. The origin of this receptor is an adult with non-small cell lung cancer. The gene calls are TRBV19 and TRBJ2-6; D is ambiguous. CDR3 coding DNA: TGTGCCAGTAGTATTCAAATCTCTGGGGCCAACGTCCTGACTTTC. Its protein is CASSIQISGANVLTF.